This T cell receptor (beta chain) was recovered during a study of neurological immune-mediated disorders. 5'RACE with 10-nucleotide random UMIs generated the cDNA. Each CDR3 protein is one row after TCRdb ran MiXCR on the 5' RACE reads. The sample shows about 81,000 distinct CDR3 sequences, about 4.3% of them seen only once. Time point denoted: longitudinal time-point 3. This clonotype was detected many times. The clonotype comes from a woman aged 60-70 years with multiple sclerosis. The specimen sequenced was PBMCs.

Written as DNA, the CDR3 is TGTGCCAGCAGCTTGATTCCAGCAGGGGGCATTTGGAATGAGCAGTTCTTC. Translating gives CASSLIPAGGIWNEQFF. V gene TRBV7-6 combines with J gene TRBJ2-1; 8 bases match TRBD1. Germline V gene sequence: CDR1 SGHVS, CDR2 FNYEAQ. The CDR3 loop spans 17 amino acids. V dropped 3 bases and J dropped 7; count of bases not matched to a gene: 14.